This note documents a single T cell receptor (beta chain) sequence. Its matching antigen is unknown. This specimen comes from a study of a mutant IDH1 vaccine in newly diagnosed glioma. V was clipped by 0 bases and J by 1 base, with 7 bases between them. Germline-derived CDR1 and CDR2 are MNHEY and SVGAGI. This CDR3 has 14 residues. Measured with immunoSEQ multiplex PCR; TCRdb has only the in-frame clones, and not every one. The sample holds more than 50,000 clones, over 75% seen once. The time point: week 11, during vaccination. Doses consisted of 300 ug of mutant IDH1 20-mer peptide each, paired with topical imiquimod.

V and J are TRBV6-5 and TRBJ2-7; possibly TRBD2 for D (5 bases). Sequences were derived from PBMCs, sampled from a glioma patient whose treatment included an IDH1 peptide vaccine. This receptor was obtained from a man in his forties with glioma. The CDR3 protein is CASSYSGGSYEQYV. As DNA, the CDR3 is TGTGCCAGCAGTTACTCGGGCGGGTCCTACGAGCAGTACGTC.